This entry features one TCR beta chain sequence. No antigen is known for it. The data are from a study of T cell responses to AZD1222 COVID-19 vaccine. Per germline, CDR1 LGHNT and CDR2 FRNRAP. V lost 2 bases and J lost 10, with 6 bases in between. This CDR3 has 11 amino acids. The data were produced by immunoSEQ multiplex PCR, yet TCRdb's version contains in-frame clones alone and is incomplete. Among 130,000 to 150,000 clones, 80% to 95% were seen once, and the ten largest hold around 2.8%. Study-wide results and limits: Nearly half of unique spike-specific TCRs reportedly avoided B.1.351 and B.1.1.7 mutated regions. Sampling captured repertoires only after the peak T cell response. Increases in Spike-specific TCR breadth and depth were seen after two AZD1222 doses.

The chain carries TRBV12-5 and TRBJ2-1; no clear D. Specimen: peripheral blood, collected on day 0 of AZD1222 vaccination. The receptor was isolated from an adult in good health. In nucleotides, the CDR3 is TGTGCTAGTGGTTTGACCGGAGAGCAGTTCTTC. Amino acid sequence: CASGLTGEQFF. Full variable domain (remainder filled in from reference TRBV12-5 and TRBJ2-1): DARVTQTPRHKVTEMGQEVTMRCQPILGHNTVFWYRQTMMQGLELLAYFRNRAPLDDSGMPKDRFSAEMPDATLATLKIQPSEPRDSAVYFCASGLTGEQFFGPGTRLTVL.